This entry describes one T cell receptor (beta chain). Trimming took 0 bases from V and 6 from J, leaving 13 bases between them. CDR3 length: 14 residues. Germline CDR1 SQVTM, CDR2 ANQGSEA. The sample originates from a study of blood T cell repertoires in COVID-19. Study overall: There were acute and convalescent COVID-19 samples, and they came from the United States, Italy and Spain.

Individuals aged roughly 18 to 95 years were recruited from about two dozen US areas. Data came from immunoSEQ multiplex PCR; TCRdb stores just in-frame clones and leaves some out. The table lists around 250,000 clones, approximately 90% of them singletons. Sequencing input: PBMCs or T cells enriched from blood (not recorded which). The J gene is TRBJ2-3, the V gene TRBV29-1; no firm D call. The receptor was isolated from a human donor in a cohort exposed to, infected with or recovered from COVID-19 (not recorded which). The donor label of this sample is uncertain. CDR3 nucleotides: TGCAGCGTTGAAGATCTCTCCCCCTCCGATACGCAGTATTTT. This encodes CSVEDLSPSDTQYF.